The table lists the clone carrying this T cell receptor beta chain with a few counts. TCRdb independently ran MiXCR on the PCR reads; one entry per CDR3 protein. The table includes about 640,000 distinct CDR3 sequences, about 20% detected once. Looked up from germline, CDR1 is SEHNR and CDR2 is FQNEAQ (reference sequence). V lost 5 bases to trimming and J lost 4 bases; unmatched junction nucleotides: 19. The CDR3 totals 19 residues. The record originates from a study of molecular identifiers for immune sequencing clone quantification. Sorting isolated naive CD8 T cells as CD8+CD4-CCR7+CD45RA+ events. Material for sequencing was naive CD8+ T cells from blood, with Jurkat cell RNA spiked in. Subset: FACS-sorted CD8+CD4-CCR7+CD45RA+ naive T cells. The V gene is TRBV7-9, the J gene TRBJ2-5; 10 nucleotides align to TRBD1. The receptor's source is a human donor in good health. Some libraries in this study had Jurkat cell RNA spiked in. CDR3 loop: CASSRPGTGDGRMLETQYF. In DNA, the CDR3 is TGTGCCAGCAGCCGTCCCGGGACAGGGGACGGCCGGATGTTAGAGACCCAGTACTTC.